This T cell receptor (beta chain) derives from a study of T-cell memory formation after mild COVID-19. The V gene lost 2 bases and the J gene lost 5 bases, with 22 bases spanning the gap. The CDR3 consists of 18 residues. Study outcomes and limitations: The finding that pre-infection memory included some responding clones suggested that cross-reactive memory joined. Day 15 to 85 contracting clones showed balanced CD4/CD8; later expanders leaned CD4+.

The 5'RACE method, run with constant-segment primers, produced TCR alpha and TCR beta cDNA libraries (carrying sample barcodes and UMIs). From the 5' RACE reads, TCRdb called clonotypes with MiXCR, one entry per CDR3 protein. The data hold over 150,000 distinct CDR3 sequences, with over 10% observed a single time. The table lists this clonotype with a few counts. Its target is unknown. This chain connects TRBV23-1 to TRBJ2-1; TRBD1 or TRBD2 may be the D gene (5 bases each). TRBV23-1 has ORF status, its function being uncertain. Sample: PBMCs or a T cell subset sorted from them (not recorded which). The clonotype originates from a man younger than 35 who had mild COVID-19 (a few samples of this study predate the infection). Cell type and time point are not known. The CDR3: CASSQGVGTEAINNEQFF. CDR3 sequence (DNA): TGCGCCAGCAGTCAAGGGGTTGGGACCGAAGCTATCAACAATGAGCAGTTCTTC.